The T cell receptor (beta chain) under discussion was sequenced for a study of blood T cell repertoires in COVID-19. Participants were aged roughly 18 to 90 years, lived in 20 to 25 US areas, and enrolled virtually. The CDR3 is made up of 16 amino acids. Germline loops: CDR1 SGHVS, CDR2 FNYEAQ. The V and J ends lost 3 bases and 7 bases, in that order; junction bases with no gene match: 14. TCRdb keeps only in-frame clones here, not all; method: immunoSEQ multiplex PCR. This table holds about 200,000 clones, 83% found once. The rearrangement uses TRBV7-6 and TRBJ2-5; 7 nucleotides match TRBD2. The TCR sequence derives from a woman aged 45-59 years who had been exposed to COVID-19. The sequencing sample was made of PBMCs or T cells enriched from blood (not recorded which). DNA for the CDR3: TGTGCCAGCAGCTTGGGGGAGGGGCAAAACTCCCGGACCCAGTACTTC. Protein sequence: CASSLGEGQNSRTQYF.